Following are 8 T cell receptor beta chains from one sample sequenced in a study of long-term antiretroviral therapy in people with HIV. Sequencing used immunoSEQ v3.0 at survey level. Sequenced by immunoSEQ multiplex PCR; TCRdb stores in-frame clones only, minus some. This sample has roughly 16,000 clones; approximately 81% occur once, and the top ten carry around 10%. The specimen comprised unsorted PBMCs, sampled 0.3 years before starting antiretroviral therapy. All receptors come from a man aged 45-65 years with HIV.

This chain joins TRBV28 and TRBJ1-1; 8 nucleotides align to TRBD1. Trimming at V came to 3 bases and at J to 4 bases, leaving 7 bases not matched to a gene. CDR1 is MDHEN, CDR2 SYDVKM, per germline. There are 15 residues in the CDR3. The chain's CDR3 is CASSLAGQGATEAFF. The DNA for the CDR3 is TGTGCCAGCAGTTTGGCAGGTCAGGGGGCCACTGAAGCTTTCTTT.

The rearrangement joins TRBV29-1 to TRBJ1-6; the D gene is possibly TRBD1 (5 bases). V was shortened by 5 bases and J by 5 bases, with 13 bases between the two germline ends. The CDR3 has 14 amino acids. Germline lookup yields CDR1 SQVTM and CDR2 ANQGSEA. The DNA of the CDR3 is TGCAGCGTTCGTGAGGGGTCGGATAATTCACCCCTCCACTTT. This codes for CSVREGSDNSPLHF.

The rearrangement links TRBV6-5 to TRBJ2-3, with 8 bases fitting TRBD2. Germline V gene data show CDR1 as MNHEY and CDR2 as SVGAGI. The CDR3 runs to 14 residues. After removal of 6 bases from V and 8 bases from J, the junction contained 10 bases not matched to a gene. CDR3 sequence reads: CASRQTSEWGTQYF. As DNA, the CDR3 is TGTGCCAGCAGGCAGACTAGCGAATGGGGTACGCAGTATTTT.

The chain has TRBV2 and TRBJ1-3; the match to TRBD1 covers 7 bases. The V segment lost 10 bases and the J segment 6 bases; nucleotides outside the gene matches: 9. The germline V gene encodes CDR1 SNHLY and CDR2 FYNNEI. The CDR3 sequence is 13 residues long. For the CDR3, the DNA is TGTGCCATTCTTACGGGACAGATAAACACCATATATTTT. Amino acids: CAILTGQINTIYF.

The chain recombines TRBV4-3 with TRBJ2-5; maybe TRBD2 (5 bases). Near its end, the DNA agrees better with TRBJ2-7, so the J call may be wrong. Per germline, CDR1 LGHNA and CDR2 YSLEER. The CDR3 runs 16 residues. The CDR3 spells CASSQAFGIPSYEQYF. Here the CDR3 DNA reads TGCGCCAGCAGCCAAGCGTTCGGGATCCCCTCCTACGAGCAGTACTTC.

This chain joins TRBV18 and TRBJ2-7, with TRBD1 matching 11 bases. The germline gives CDR1 KGHSH, CDR2 LQKENI. The CDR3 totals 15 residues. V was pared by 3 bases and J by 3 bases, with 4 bases of the junction left unmatched. CDR3 sequence: CASSPVGTGGYEQYF. Written as DNA, the CDR3 is TGTGCCAGCTCACCCGTTGGGACAGGGGGCTACGAGCAGTACTTC. Combining the CDR3 with reference TRBV18 and TRBJ2-7 gives the whole variable domain NAGVMQNPRHLVRRRGQEARLRCSPMKGHSHVYWYRQLPEEGLKFMVYLQKENIIDESGMPKERFSAEFPKEGPSILRIQQVVRGDSAAYFCASSPVGTGGYEQYFGPGTRLTVT.

This sequence joins TRBV18 and TRBJ1-5; TRBD1 agrees at 10 bases. The V segment lost 3 bases and the J segment 6 bases; nucleotides outside the gene matches: 5. In germline, CDR1 is KGHSH, CDR2 LQKENI. The CDR3 contains 15 residues. The CDR3 loop reads CASSPGTGDSQPQHF. In DNA, the CDR3 is TGTGCCAGCTCACCCGGGACAGGGGACAGTCAGCCCCAGCATTTT.

The chain uses TRBV6-5 and TRBJ2-6; tentatively, D is TRBD1 or TRBD2 (5 bases each). CDR1 is MNHEY, CDR2 SVGAGI, per germline. The V end was cut by 2 bases, the J end by 2 bases, with 7 bases between. The CDR3 has 15 amino acids. The CDR3, as DNA: TGTGCCAGCAGTTACGGGGGAGCTGGGGCCAACGTCCTGACTTTC. As protein: CASSYGGAGANVLTF.